The T cell receptor beta chain described here comes from a study of blood T cell repertoires in COVID-19. Study information: Italy, Spain and the United States were the sources of the convalescent and acute COVID-19 samples.

Those enrolled in Seattle joined during active infection and were followed longitudinally afterward. Per the study methods: Counts of nucleated cells, estimated from reference gene primer amplification, were obtained. Data came from immunoSEQ multiplex PCR; TCRdb stores just in-frame clones and leaves some out. V, J and clone size derive from that table, while D and trimming were established from the DNA sequence. The table has over 150,000 clones, 70% to 90% seen once; the top ten hold approximately 0.62%. The sequencing sample was made of peripheral blood. The origin of this receptor is a man in his sixties with COVID-19, enrolled during active disease.

CDR3 DNA: TGCGCCAGCAGCTTGGTGGGTGACAGGTTTTCGGGTGAGCAGTTCTTC. Its protein product is CASSLVGDRFSGEQFF. This chain joins TRBV5-1 and TRBJ2-1, with a possible D match to TRBD1 (6 bases). The CDR3 covers 16 residues. Between the trimmed V and J ends, which lost 0 bases and 9 bases, there was a span of 19 bases. Germline CDR1 and CDR2: SGHRS and YFSETQ.